This entry features one T cell receptor beta chain sequence. This sample is part of a study of blood T cell repertoires in COVID-19. The data were produced by immunoSEQ multiplex PCR, yet TCRdb's version contains in-frame clones alone and is incomplete. The data hold just under 350,000 clones, with around nine tenths observed a single time. The germline CDR1 and CDR2 sequences are SGHVS and FNYEAQ. CDR3 length: 12 residues. Trimming removed 4 bases at V and 6 bases at J, with 7 bases between. J is TRBJ1-5 and V is TRBV7-6, with D unclear. What was sequenced was peripheral blood. The sequence was obtained from a woman in her seventies with COVID-19, enrolled during active disease. The CDR3, as DNA: TGTGCCAGCAGCTCACCAGGTCAGCCCCAGCATTTT. It codes for CASSSPGQPQHF.